The 29 T cell receptor beta chains given below trace back to one sample, sequenced in a study of cytomegalovirus exposure and HLA in healthy donors (TCRdb year 2017). The library was prepared using the immunoSEQ multiplex PCR assay. For the multiplex PCR, a mixture combining 60 forward primers for TCR Vbeta segments and 13 reverse primers for TCR Jbeta segments was used. TCRdb re-hosts the immuneACCESS table, in-frame sequences only. Its copies lack some clones; in the studies checked, an unresolved V gene accounts for under half of them, and the cause for the rest is not known. The sample profile shows about 180,000 clones; about three quarters of them were found once. About 1.5% of the sample rests with the top ten. The sequenced material came from PBMCs. The receptors here all came from a man aged 18 to 29 in good health and CMV-seronegative.

The chain joins TRBV28 to TRBJ1-5; TRBD1 might be the D (5 bases). V was cut by 3 bases and J by 2 bases, with 8 bases left in between. Germline V lookup: CDR1 MDHEN, CDR2 SYDVKM. The CDR3 sequence is 14 residues long. DNA for the CDR3: TGTGCCAGCAGTTTTAGGGGTGGCAATCAGCCCCAGCATTTT. It codes for CASSFRGGNQPQHF. Drawing the rest from reference TRBV28 and TRBJ1-5, the complete variable domain is DVKVTQSSRYLVKRTGEKVFLECVQDMDHENMFWYRQDPGLGLRLIYFSYDVKMKEKGDIPEGYSVSREKKERFSLILESASTNQTSMYLCASSFRGGNQPQHFGDGTRLSIL.

The table lists this clone with a count of one. Within the sample, other DNA sequences also encode this same CDR3. The rearrangement links TRBV28 to TRBJ2-5; 7 nucleotides agree with TRBD2. The CDR3 totals 14 residues. Germline V gene data show CDR1 as MDHEN and CDR2 as SYDVKM. V dropped 5 bases and J dropped 1; count of bases not matched to a gene: 4. The CDR3 reads CASSPGGSQETQYF. In nucleotides, the CDR3 is TGTGCCAGCAGTCCCGGGGGGAGCCAAGAGACCCAGTACTTC.

The rearrangement joins TRBV27 to TRBJ2-1; D gene uncertain. V was shortened by 5 bases and J by 4 bases, with 9 bases between the two germline ends. This CDR3 is 13 amino acids long. Germline CDR1 reads MNHEY; CDR2 reads SMNVEV (reference sequence). The CDR3 DNA is TGTGCCAGCAGTGATCCCCGGTACAATGAGCAGTTCTTC. It codes for CASSDPRYNEQFF.

The chain recombines TRBV28 with TRBJ1-2; possibly TRBD1 for D (5 bases). The length of the CDR3 is 13 residues. CDR1 and CDR2 from the germline V gene are MDHEN and SYDVKM. The V gene lost 10 bases and the J gene lost 2 bases, with 14 bases spanning the gap. In DNA, the CDR3 is TGTGCCACCCTAGGTCAGGGAAACTATGGCTACACCTTC. It specifies CATLGQGNYGYTF.

Regarding this clone: The sample holds other DNA sequences that translate to the same CDR3. The chain joins TRBV7-9 to TRBJ1-1; D is possibly TRBD1 (5 bases). V was pared by 2 bases and J by 2 bases, with 9 bases between. This CDR3 is built from 14 residues. The germline V gene has CDR1 SEHNR and CDR2 FQNEAQ (reference sequence). The CDR3: CASSLQGGNTEAFF. The DNA of the CDR3 is TGTGCCAGCAGCTTACAGGGAGGTAACACTGAAGCTTTCTTT.

The J gene is TRBJ1-4, the V gene TRBV6-1; the D is unclear. Trimming took off 6 bases at V and 3 bases at J, with 11 bases between the two ends. Germline assignment: CDR1 MNHNS and CDR2 SASEGT. This CDR3 comprises 14 residues. CDR3 sequence reads: CASRRTESNEKLFF. CDR3 nucleotides: TGTGCCAGCAGGAGAACAGAGTCTAATGAAAAACTGTTTTTT.

The chain uses TRBV28 and TRBJ1-1; TRBD1 is a possible D gene (6 bases). Between the trimmed V and J ends, which lost 3 bases and 6 bases, there was a span of 14 bases. Germline CDR1 MDHEN, CDR2 SYDVKM. This CDR3 spans 14 amino acids. The CDR3 reads CASSFQGRQSEAFF. CDR3 nucleotide sequence: TGTGCCAGCAGTTTTCAGGGGCGTCAGTCTGAAGCTTTCTTT.

The V call is TRBV7-8, the J call TRBJ1-5; 10 bases are a match to TRBD1. Unmatched junction bases numbered 7, after V lost 1 base and J lost 7 bases. Germline lookup yields CDR1 SGHVS and CDR2 FQNEAQ. CDR3 length: 16 residues. As DNA, the CDR3 is TGTGCCAGCAGCTTAGTTCCGACAGGGGGCTGGCAGCCCCAGCATTTT. Its protein product is CASSLVPTGGWQPQHF.

This chain connects TRBV7-6 to TRBJ1-5; 8 positions match TRBD1. The V gene's germline CDR1 is SGHVS and CDR2 FNYEAQ. V gave up 2 bases and J gave up 6 bases; unmatched junction bases: 6. This CDR3 is 15 amino acids long. CDR3 sequence (DNA): TGTGCCAGCAGCTTAAATCAGGGGGCGAGTCAGCCCCAGCATTTT. Its protein product is CASSLNQGASQPQHF.

The chain couples TRBV5-1 to TRBJ2-7, with 7 bases fitting TRBD1. Losses at the gene ends were 4 bases for V and 12 bases for J; bases not matched to a gene: 13. This CDR3 region has 13 residues. CDR1 is SGHRS, CDR2 YFSETQ, per germline. This CDR3 is CASSPTPTGFGYF. The CDR3 nucleotides read TGCGCCAGCAGCCCCACCCCGACAGGGTTTGGGTACTTC. The variable domain in full, with the rest retrieved from reference TRBV5-1 and TRBJ2-7, is KAGVTQTPRYLIKTRGQQVTLSCSPISGHRSVSWYQQTPGQGLQFLFEYFSETQRNKGNFPGRFSGRQFSNSRSEMNVSTLELGDSALYLCASSPTPTGFGYFGPGTRLTVT.

This clone came up a few times. The chain uses TRBV6-6 and TRBJ1-5; D is unresolved. The CDR3 runs 16 residues. Trimming pared 0 bases from V and 7 bases from J, leaving 16 bases between. Germline assignment: CDR1 MNHNY and CDR2 SVGAGI (reference sequence). The CDR3 protein is CASSYSISGISQPQHF. The DNA of the CDR3 is TGTGCCAGCAGTTACTCGATTTCGGGGATTTCCCAGCCCCAGCATTTT.

This chain connects TRBV18 to TRBJ2-3, with TRBD2 identical over 7 bases. After removal of 2 bases from V and 5 bases from J, the junction contained 10 bases not matched to a gene. This CDR3 contains 16 residues. CDR1 is KGHSH and CDR2 is LQKENI in the germline V gene. The chain's CDR3 is CASSPRMGLTQDTQYF. CDR3 in DNA: TGTGCCAGCTCACCAAGGATGGGACTAACACAAGATACGCAGTATTTT.

The gene calls are TRBV18 and TRBJ2-5; D unresolved. The ends were cut back, 3 bases at V and 4 bases at J, with 12 bases in the middle. CDR3 length equals 14 residues. In germline, CDR1 is KGHSH, CDR2 LQKENI. CDR3 loop: CASSPPSGRETQYF. The DNA of the CDR3 is TGTGCCAGCTCACCCCCTAGTGGAAGAGAGACCCAGTACTTC.

V and J are TRBV29-1 and TRBJ2-3; D gene uncertain. The germline gives CDR1 SQVTM, CDR2 ANQGSEA. The CDR3 is made up of 14 amino acids. Trimming took off 7 bases at V and 2 bases at J, with 16 bases between the two ends. The CDR3 nucleotides are TGCAGCGGAACTCTCGGTAGTGACACAGATACGCAGTATTTT. This gives the protein CSGTLGSDTDTQYF.

The chain recombines TRBV9 with TRBJ2-1; D is uncertain. This CDR3 spans 15 amino acids. Per germline, CDR1 SGDLS and CDR2 YYNGEE. The V gene lost 0 bases and the J gene lost 5 bases, with 12 bases spanning the gap. CDR3 residues: CASSVGLLLDNEQFF. The CDR3 region has the DNA TGTGCCAGCAGCGTAGGACTGCTCTTAGACAATGAGCAGTTCTTC.

The chain couples TRBV6-4 to TRBJ2-3; 11 positions match TRBD2. The CDR3 is 15 amino acids. Trimming removed 3 bases from V and 1 base from J; junction bases left unmatched: 0. The germline CDR1 and CDR2 sequences are MRHNA and SNTAGT. The CDR3 bases are TGTGCCAGCAGTGAGACTAGCGGGGGCACAGATACGCAGTATTTT. Amino acid sequence: CASSETSGGTDTQYF.

The rearrangement joins TRBV30 to TRBJ2-7, with 11 bases that match TRBD2. The CDR3 extends over 17 amino acids. The germline CDR1 and CDR2 sequences are GTSNPN and SVGIG (reference sequence). Trimming at V came to 1 base and at J to 0 bases, leaving 8 bases not matched to a gene. The CDR3 spells CAWSAPSGRPSSYEQYF. In DNA form, the CDR3 reads TGTGCCTGGAGTGCTCCTAGCGGGAGGCCTAGCTCCTACGAGCAGTACTTC.

The rearrangement joins TRBV5-4 to TRBJ2-2, with D perhaps matching TRBD1 (6 bases). Trimming cost V 3 bases and J 6 bases, with 21 bases left between them. Germline V gene sequence: CDR1 SGHNT, CDR2 YYREEE (reference sequence). This CDR3 contains 17 residues. The CDR3 DNA reads TGTGCCAGCAGCTCCAAGAAACGACAGGCATCGCCCGGGGAGCTGTTTTTT. Translating gives CASSSKKRQASPGELFF.

This sequence joins TRBV7-3 and TRBJ1-3; the D gene is possibly TRBD1 (6 bases). Germline CDR1 is SGHTA and CDR2 is FQGTGA. The CDR3 runs to 13 residues. Trimming took 5 bases from V and 14 from J, leaving 19 bases between them. CDR3 DNA sequence: TGTGCCAGCAGCCCTACGGGTTTGGGGGCCCTATATTTT. It is translated as CASSPTGLGALYF.

The V call is TRBV10-3, the J call TRBJ2-5, with no clear D. CDR1 is ENHRY and CDR2 is SYGVKD in the germline V gene. CDR3 length equals 18 residues. V lost 2 bases to trimming and J lost 0 bases, with 19 bases between them. In DNA, the CDR3 is TGTGCCATCAGTGAGCCTTATAGTCCGTCCCACTACCAAGAGACCCAGTACTTC. Its protein is CAISEPYSPSHYQETQYF.

The chain employs TRBV6-5 and TRBJ2-5; maybe TRBD2 (5 bases). This CDR3 is built from 13 residues. Looked up from germline, CDR1 is MNHEY and CDR2 is SVGAGI. Trimming left V 7 bases short and J 2 bases short, with 11 bases between. The DNA for the CDR3 is TGTGCCAGCAAGCGACTACCTCAAGAGACCCAGTACTTC. Protein product: CASKRLPQETQYF.

V and J are TRBV28 and TRBJ1-5; a weak D match, TRBD1 (5 bases). CDR1 and CDR2 (germline): MDHEN, SYDVKM. The CDR3 covers 15 residues. Trimming took 4 bases from V and 3 from J, leaving 13 bases between them. CDR3 DNA: TGTGCCAGCAGTTCCTCCGACAGAATCAATCAGCCCCAGCATTTT. This codes for CASSSSDRINQPQHF.

This chain joins TRBV5-6 and TRBJ2-1, with unresolved D. The CDR3 consists of 12 residues. Germline CDR1 is SGHDT and CDR2 is YYEEEE. V lost 0 bases to trimming and J lost 7 bases, with 5 bases between them. CDR3 protein: CASSLGRNEQFF. The CDR3 nucleotides are TGTGCCAGCAGCTTGGGCCGGAATGAGCAGTTCTTC.

J is TRBJ1-2 and V is TRBV9, with 12 bases aligning to TRBD1. CDR1 is SGDLS, CDR2 YYNGEE, per germline. With V trimmed by 0 bases and J by 6 bases, 6 bases remained unmatched. The CDR3 totals 16 residues. The CDR3 nucleotides read TGTGCCAGCAGCGTAGATCCGGGACAGGGGGCGGATGGCTACACCTTC. Protein: CASSVDPGQGADGYTF. Looking up the rest from reference TRBV9 and TRBJ1-2 gives the full variable domain: DSGVTQTPKHLITATGQRVTLRCSPRSGDLSVYWYQQSLDQGLQFLIQYYNGEERAKGNILERFSAQQFPDLHSELNLSSLELGDSALYFCASSVDPGQGADGYTFGSGTRLTVV.

The V gene is TRBV6-5, the J gene TRBJ1-2; TRBD1 aligns across 8 bases. Germline V gives CDR1 MNHEY, CDR2 SVGAGI. The CDR3 contains 13 residues. V gave up 10 bases and J gave up 4 bases; unmatched junction bases: 8. The CDR3 DNA is TGTGCCACGGGGCAGGGGGCAACCTATGGCTACACCTTC. This sequence encodes CATGQGATYGYTF.

As DNA, the CDR3 is TGTGCCAGCAGCTACGGACAGGGCAATCAGCCCCAGCATTTT. It codes for CASSYGQGNQPQHF. The gene calls are TRBV7-9 and TRBJ1-5; TRBD1 matches 7 bases. V was clipped by 4 bases and J by 2 bases; unmatched bases: 2. Germline V gene sequence: CDR1 SEHNR, CDR2 FQNEAQ (reference sequence). CDR3 length equals 14 residues.

The chain joins TRBV27 to TRBJ1-2; TRBD1 agrees at 10 bases. Germline-derived CDR1 and CDR2 are MNHEY and SMNVEV (reference sequence). CDR3 length: 14 amino acids. The V gene end was trimmed by 5 bases and the J gene end by 7 bases; junction bases not matched to a gene: 7. CDR3 residues: CASSAGTGVSGYTF. The CDR3 bases are TGTGCCAGCAGTGCCGGGACAGGGGTTAGTGGCTACACCTTC.

This sequence joins TRBV5-4 and TRBJ1-2, with 8 bases aligning to TRBD1. This CDR3 is built from 17 residues. CDR1 and CDR2 from the germline V gene are SGHNT and YYREEE (reference sequence). V lost 1 base, J lost 7 bases, and 15 bases stayed unmatched. CDR3: CASSLPLATGAAVGYTF. CDR3 DNA: TGTGCCAGCAGCTTGCCATTAGCGACAGGGGCAGCAGTTGGCTACACCTTC.

The rearrangement uses TRBV27 and TRBJ2-7; 9 nucleotides line up with TRBD1. J lost 3 bases, V lost 2 bases, and 5 bases had no gene match. Germline V lookup: CDR1 MNHEY, CDR2 SMNVEV (reference sequence). The CDR3 is made up of 15 amino acids. The CDR3 DNA reads TGTGCCAGCAGTTTAGAGGGACAGGGTATCTACGAGCAGTACTTC. This encodes CASSLEGQGIYEQYF.